This section outlines one T cell receptor beta chain sequence together with its context. Its specificity is unknown. Sequencing used immunoSEQ multiplex PCR; TCRdb keeps in-frame clones, though not all of them. The sample lists about 50,000 clones; 90% to 95% were seen once. A history of autoimmune disease or systemic immunosuppression excluded patients. The CDR3 contains 14 residues. Germline V gene sequence: CDR1 MNHEY, CDR2 SMNVEV (reference sequence). Trimming removed 4 bases from V and 9 bases from J; junction bases left unmatched: 4. This sample is drawn from a study of OX40 agonist ivuxolimab in advanced cancers. The wider study: Dosing consisted of intravenous ivuxolimab at 0.01 to 10 mg/kg every 2 weeks.

Notes on the study in general: CD8+ T cells showed, on average, more clonal expansion than CD4+ cells. Within 6 weeks, CD4+ and CD8+ blood T cells expanded clonally at 0.1 to 3.0 mg/kg.

V usage is TRBV27 and J usage is TRBJ2-1; 12 bases line up with TRBD2. This specimen consisted of CD4+ or CD8+ T cells sorted from blood, obtained in a trial of the OX40 agonist ivuxolimab. The TCR comes from an adult with an advanced solid tumor such as melanoma, head and neck, liver or kidney cancer. The CDR3 is CASSWTSGAGEQFF. For the CDR3, the DNA is TGTGCCAGCAGTTGGACTAGCGGGGCGGGTGAGCAGTTCTTC.